The T cell receptor beta chain under discussion was sequenced for a study of cytomegalovirus exposure and HLA in healthy donors. Overall study results and limits: In vitro confirmation showed three CMV-associated chains to be CMV antigen specific. Within the approximately 130 validation repertoires, first-cohort TCR clusters tended to co-occur, according to a later analysis. Most TCR sequences proved rare, with some public TCRs found in many donors. Cytomegalovirus status, reportedly, was diagnosed with high specificity and sensitivity by the classifier.

About this clone itself: As yet, its antigen is unknown.

Sequencing was performed with immunoSEQ multiplex PCR; in TCRdb, only in-frame clones are kept and a portion is missing. The table has about 350,000 clones, roughly 87% seen once. Sequenced sample: PBMCs. The TCR originated in a woman aged 30 to 39 in good health and CMV-seropositive.

For the CDR3, the DNA is TGTGCCAGCGAGGACAGGGTTAGCGAAAAACTGTTTTTT. The encoded protein is CASEDRVSEKLFF. The chain couples TRBV28 to TRBJ1-4; 8 bases agree with TRBD1. V was clipped by 8 bases and J by 8 bases; unmatched bases: 7. The CDR3 is 13 residues long. Germline CDR1 and CDR2: MDHEN and SYDVKM.